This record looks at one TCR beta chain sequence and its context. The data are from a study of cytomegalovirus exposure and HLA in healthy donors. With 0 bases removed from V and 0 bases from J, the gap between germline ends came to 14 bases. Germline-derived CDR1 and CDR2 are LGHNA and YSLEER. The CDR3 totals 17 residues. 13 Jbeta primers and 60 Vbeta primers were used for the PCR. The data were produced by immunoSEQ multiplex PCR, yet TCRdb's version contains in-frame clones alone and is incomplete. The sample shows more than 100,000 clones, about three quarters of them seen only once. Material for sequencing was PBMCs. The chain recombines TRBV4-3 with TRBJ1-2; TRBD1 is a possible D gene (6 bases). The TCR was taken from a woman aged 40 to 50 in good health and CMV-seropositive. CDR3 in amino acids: CASSQDLRTAANYGYTF. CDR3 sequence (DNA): TGCGCCAGCAGCCAAGATCTGAGGACAGCAGCTAACTATGGCTACACCTTC.